This TCR beta chain was sequenced during a study of shared clonotypes between healthy human individuals. General study results and limits: Non-shared clonotypes had lower generation probabilities than those shared by all four donors. Roughly 4.6% of naive CD4 clonotypes were common to several donors. In general, naive subsets displayed greater estimated richness than memory subsets did.

This clone was recorded many times. Its target is not known. For each subset, genomic DNA was distributed in equal portions over several immunoSEQ plates. Assay: immunoSEQ multiplex PCR; the TCRdb copy retains only in-frame clones and omits some. Here the sample spans about 1 million clones, more than 60% being singletons. Germline V lookup: CDR1 MNHEY, CDR2 SVGAGI. CDR3 length equals 14 residues. V lost 0 bases to trimming and J lost 2 bases, with 6 bases between them. The chain uses TRBV6-5 and TRBJ2-3; D not certain. Sequencing was done on a sample of memory CD4+ T cells sorted from blood. The subset: CD45RA-negative fraction. This TCR was recovered from a man aged 18 to 35 in good health. The CDR3 DNA is TGTGCCAGCAGTTACTCGAGGTACACAGATACGCAGTATTTT. Translation gives CASSYSRYTDTQYF.